Listed here is a single TCR beta chain. A second PCR of about 6 to 11 cycles used a sample-barcoded 5' primer and a J-beta primer mix. MiXCR was run by TCRdb on the 5' RACE reads, yielding one entry per CDR3 protein. The table has 1,500,000 or so distinct CDR3 sequences, almost 60% seen once. This record comes from a study of blood T cells in healthy people across ages. The germline gives CDR1 MNHEY, CDR2 SVGAGI. This CDR3 is built from 16 residues. The V end lost 6 bases, the J end lost 3 bases, and 15 bases lay between the germline ends. The chain recombines TRBV6-5 with TRBJ2-6, with no clear D. The TCR sequence derives from a man aged 18 to 30 in good health. Sequencing was carried out using blood. The CDR3 DNA reads as TGTGCCAGCAGCTCCCCCAGTTCCGGTGGGGCCAACGTCCTGACTTTC. The encoded protein is CASSSPSSGGANVLTF.